This T cell receptor (beta chain) was identified in a study of blood T cells in healthy people across ages. Study conclusions and caveats: PBMCs were not sorted, which prevented a conclusive comparison of naive versus antigen-experienced cells.

Donors were healthy Caucasian individuals from Russia aged about 6 to 90. Extraction yielded at least 5.5 micrograms of total RNA per sample. A sample-barcoded 5' primer and a J-beta primer mix were used in a second PCR of roughly 6 to 12 cycles. Each CDR3 protein gets one entry after TCRdb re-called the 5' RACE reads with MiXCR. The repertoire holds some 1,800,000 distinct CDR3 sequences, with around 40% as singletons. This CDR3 is 20 amino acids long. From germline, CDR1 is LGHNA and CDR2 YNFKEQ. J lost 3 bases, V lost 2 bases, and 11 bases had no gene match. As to this clonotype: The antigen is undetermined.

The sequence came from a human donor in good health. Source material: blood. The gene calls are TRBV4-2 and TRBJ2-3; TRBD2 matches 16 bases. CDR3: CASSQSLGGLAGGLTDTQYF. The CDR3 DNA sequence: TGTGCCAGCAGCCAATCCCTCGGGGGACTAGCGGGGGGGCTGACAGATACGCAGTATTTT.